This TCR beta chain was retrieved from a study of control samples from healthy donors and cancer patients (dated by TCRdb to the early 2020s). Library preparation employed the immunoSEQ multiplex PCR assay. TCRdb took over this immuneACCESS table, retaining in-frame rearrangements with V and J assigned. Such tables are incomplete; in checked studies, under half of the missing clones stem from an unresolved V gene, and the remainder is unexplained. For this sample the table gives under 450,000 clones, of which around 90% were detected only once. 5% to 7% of the sample rests with the top ten. Points on this clone: Its antigen is not yet known. Base qualities are not recorded, but no much larger clone differs from it by a single base.

Taken from the germline V gene, the CDR1 and CDR2 loops are SNHLY and FYNNEI. The V and J ends are trimmed by 6 bases and 0 bases, leaving 3 bases between them. The CDR3 measures 12 amino acids from cysteine to phenylalanine. Left in the record is the CDR3 DNA by itself, 36 bases read in frame from the first base. Here the chain combines TRBV2 and TRBJ1-5; the D gene remains uncertain. Sequenced input: PBMCs. The TCR comes from a man aged 35 to 55 with head and neck cancer. The sequenced DNA is TGTGCCAGCAGCGATAGCAATCAGCCCCAGCATTTT. This translates into CASSDSNQPQHF.